These 10 T cell receptor beta chains were all obtained from the same sample, sequenced in a study of response to subunit inactivated influenza vaccine. TCRdb used MiXCR to reprocess the RT-PCR reads, holding one entry per CDR3 protein. The sample consists of approximately 480,000 distinct CDR3 sequences, 11% of them appearing once. The material was PBMCs from blood, obtained around seven weeks after vaccination. These receptors were obtained from a man aged 45-65 years who received an inactivated influenza vaccine.

The V gene is TRBV7-3, the J gene TRBJ2-3; D might be TRBD1 (5 bases). The CDR3 spans 15 residues. Germline CDR1 reads SGHTA; CDR2 reads FQGTGA. V was shortened by 1 base and J by 2 bases, with 10 bases between the two germline ends. As DNA, the CDR3 is TGTGCCAGCAGCTTAAAGGGGCAGCACACAGATACGCAGTATTTT. It codes for CASSLKGQHTDTQYF.

This clonotype has more than one count but fewer than ten. V gene TRBV29-1 combines with J gene TRBJ2-3, with TRBD1 matching 9 bases. The junction had 8 bases not matched to a gene; V was cut back by 4 bases and J by 3 bases. There are 15 residues in the CDR3. In germline, CDR1 is SQVTM, CDR2 ANQGSEA. The CDR3 sequence: CSVGVTGGGTDTQYF. CDR3 nucleotide sequence: TGCAGCGTTGGGGTAACAGGGGGCGGAACAGATACGCAGTATTTT.

There are many counts of this clonotype. This chain uses TRBV29-1 with TRBJ1-1; maybe TRBD1 (5 bases). CDR1 and CDR2 (germline): SQVTM, ANQGSEA. V was shortened by 7 bases and J by 1 base, with 13 bases between the two germline ends. The CDR3 spans 13 residues. CDR3 amino acids: CSAGDLGNTEAFF. CDR3 sequence (DNA): TGCAGCGCCGGGGACCTGGGGAACACTGAAGCTTTCTTT.

This clonotype was observed at least ten times. CDR3 amino acids: CSAGTSGMGYEQYF. In nucleotides, the CDR3 is TGCAGTGCTGGGACTAGCGGGATGGGTTACGAGCAGTACTTC. This chain links TRBV20-1 with TRBJ2-7, with TRBD2 identical over 13 bases. V lost 5 bases and J lost 4; bases outside the gene matches: 5. The CDR3 is 14 amino acids. The V gene's germline CDR1 is DFQATT and CDR2 SNEGSKA (reference sequence).

This clonotype appeared many times. The gene calls are TRBV6-1 and TRBJ2-1; no reliable D call. V gave up 2 bases and J gave up 12 bases, with 11 bases separating them. CDR3 size: 12 residues. CDR1 is MNHNS, CDR2 SASEGT, per germline. CDR3 in amino acids: CASSESRTGQFF. Written as DNA, the CDR3 is TGTGCCAGCAGTGAAAGCAGGACCGGGCAGTTCTTC.

The rearrangement links TRBV4-2 to TRBJ2-7, with 10 bases matching TRBD1. Germline V gene data show CDR1 as LGHNA and CDR2 as YNFKEQ. The length of the CDR3 is 16 residues. Trimming at V came to 1 base and at J to 8 bases, leaving 11 bases not matched to a gene. The CDR3 here is CASSQVGGDRGGQQYF. The CDR3, as DNA: TGTGCCAGCAGCCAAGTTGGTGGGGACAGGGGCGGCCAGCAGTACTTC.

The chain joins TRBV12-3 or TRBV12-4 to TRBJ2-5; D gene unclear. Trimming took off 5 bases at V and 7 bases at J, with 11 bases between the two ends. The CDR3 has 12 amino acids. CDR3 region: CASSRLLATQYF. DNA for the CDR3: TGTGCCAGCAGTCGCCTCTTAGCGACCCAGTACTTC.

This chain uses TRBV28 with TRBJ2-5; tentatively, D is TRBD2 (5 bases). Germline V gives CDR1 MDHEN, CDR2 SYDVKM. V was clipped by 3 bases and J by 7 bases, with 9 bases between them. The CDR3 runs 12 residues. CDR3 nucleotides: TGTGCCAGCAGTTTCACACGGGGGACCCAGTACTTC. It translates to CASSFTRGTQYF.

This clonotype was counted at least ten times. The gene calls are TRBV12-3 or TRBV12-4 and TRBJ1-1; TRBD1 matches at 8 bases. The CDR3 loop spans 16 amino acids. Losses at the gene ends were 0 bases for V and 1 base for J; bases not matched to a gene: 4. As DNA, the CDR3 is TGTGCCAGCAGTTTAGCGTGGCAGGGGGCGAACACTGAAGCTTTCTTT. As protein: CASSLAWQGANTEAFF.

The sample holds a few counts of this clonotype. This rearrangement joins TRBV20-1 to TRBJ1-1; 7 positions match TRBD1. The V gene's germline CDR1 is DFQATT and CDR2 SNEGSKA (reference sequence). V dropped 4 bases and J dropped 1; count of bases not matched to a gene: 6. The CDR3 extends over 14 amino acids. CDR3 in amino acids: CSATRDSGNTEAFF. Written as DNA, the CDR3 is TGCAGTGCTACAAGGGACAGCGGGAACACTGAAGCTTTCTTT.